What follows describes a single T cell receptor (beta chain). As yet, its antigen is unknown. The record originates from a study of T cells after posttransplantation cyclophosphamide. Study-wide points: Tissue-infiltrating T cells from skin or gut overlapped little with blood T cells. Recipient CMV seropositivity and CMV reactivation strongly tracked TRB clonality. Donor-recipient repertoire similarity was low at 1-2 months, rising over year one.

The naive gate required viable CD3+CD4+ or CD3+CD8+ cells with CCR7+CD45RA+CD45RO-CD95-CD27+CD28+ phenotype. The related graft donor's blood sample was taken on the day of bone marrow donation. Assay: immunoSEQ multiplex PCR; the TCRdb copy retains only in-frame clones and omits some. The table has approximately 17,000 clones, approximately 94% seen once. CDR1 and CDR2 from the germline V gene are MNHEY and SMNVEV (reference sequence). V was pared by 5 bases and J by 6 bases, with 7 bases of the junction left unmatched. The CDR3 extends over 13 amino acids. The chain joins TRBV27 to TRBJ2-7, with 7 bases fitting TRBD1. The sequence derives from a woman aged 45-60 years in good health and a related stem cell transplant donor. The sample comprised naive CD4+ T cells sorted from blood. The CDR3 spells CASSPQGLGEQYF. In DNA form, the CDR3 reads TGTGCCAGCAGTCCACAGGGGTTGGGCGAGCAGTACTTC.